This T cell receptor (beta chain) is drawn from a study of T cells in Graves' hyperthyroidism and ophthalmopathy. This clonotype was counted many times. RNA transcripts yielded amplified TCR beta CDR3 regions. First-round RT-PCR of the TCR CDR3 relied on the HTBI primer set. TCRdb itself ran the multiplex PCR reads through MiXCR, one entry per CDR3 protein. The sample carries hundreds of thousands of distinct CDR3 sequences, roughly 14% recorded once. V dropped 4 bases and J dropped 2; count of bases not matched to a gene: 2. The CDR3 runs to 16 residues. In germline, CDR1 is SNHLY, CDR2 FYNNEI. The source is a woman aged 45-59 years with Graves' ophthalmopathy. The chain employs TRBV2 and TRBJ2-7; TRBD2 matches at 16 bases. The sequencing sample was made of blood. CDR3 nucleotide sequence: TGTGCCAGCAGTGCGGGACTAGCGGGAGGGCCCTACGAGCAGTACTTC. This codes for CASSAGLAGGPYEQYF.